This note documents a single T cell receptor (beta chain) sequence. Time point in this sample: newly diagnosed, previously untreated cHL patient sample. Some clones are missing from TCRdb's copy, which holds only in-frame ones; the method was immunoSEQ multiplex PCR. The sample records 25,000 to 35,000 clones, 94% being singletons. The data belong to a study of PD-1 blockade in classical Hodgkin lymphoma. Germline V gene sequence: CDR1 KGHSH, CDR2 LQKENI. V lost 5 bases and J lost 6; bases outside the gene matches: 6. This CDR3 spans 13 amino acids. Sequencing was carried out using peripheral blood mononuclear cells (PBMCs). The V gene is TRBV18, the J gene TRBJ2-7, with TRBD2 matching 8 bases. This clonotype was sampled from a human donor with classical Hodgkin lymphoma. DNA of the CDR3: TGTGCCAGCTCAGCCGGACTAGCAAGCGAGCAGTACTTC. It yields the protein CASSAGLASEQYF. The whole variable domain, remainder taken from reference TRBV18 and TRBJ2-7, is NAGVMQNPRHLVRRRGQEARLRCSPMKGHSHVYWYRQLPEEGLKFMVYLQKENIIDESGMPKERFSAEFPKEGPSILRIQQVVRGDSAAYFCASSAGLASEQYFGPGTRLTVT.